What follows describes a single TCR beta chain. Its antigen is as yet unknown. A much larger clone is a single base away; this may be a read error. The library came from three nested PCR rounds adapted from ARM-PCR protocols. Via MiXCR, TCRdb re-called the multiplex PCR reads, giving one row per CDR3 protein. The sample consists of some 80,000 distinct CDR3 sequences, 76% of them appearing once. The sample originates from a study of tumor and adjacent non-tumor tissue in lung cancer. At the level of the study: On average, productive TCRbeta reads reached about 4.4 million per sample.

Broader study findings: Top 100 clones took a larger repertoire share in normal lung.

RNA was extracted from bulk tissue without any cell sorting. This non-tumor lung sample came from over 3 cm beyond the tumor edge. Newly diagnosed lung cancer patients had thoracic surgery in China, August–late 2014, without prior chemotherapy. The source is a man aged 70 or older with non-small cell lung cancer. The specimen was distant non-tumor lung tissue.

In DNA, the CDR3 is TGTGCCAGCAGCCAAGATAGGTTGGGGCTTAGCACAGATACGCAGTATTTT. Protein product: CASSQDRLGLSTDTQYF. The V call is TRBV14, the J call TRBJ2-3; maybe TRBD1 (5 bases). With 0 bases removed from V and 0 bases from J, the gap between germline ends came to 13 bases. This CDR3 region has 17 residues. The germline gives CDR1 SGHDN, CDR2 FVKESK. Full variable domain (missing parts from reference TRBV14 and TRBJ2-3): EAGVTQFPSHSVIEKGQTVTLRCDPISGHDNLYWYRRVMGKEIKFLLHFVKESKQDESGMPNNRFLAERTGGTYSTLKVQPAELEDSGVYFCASSQDRLGLSTDTQYFGPGTRLTVL.